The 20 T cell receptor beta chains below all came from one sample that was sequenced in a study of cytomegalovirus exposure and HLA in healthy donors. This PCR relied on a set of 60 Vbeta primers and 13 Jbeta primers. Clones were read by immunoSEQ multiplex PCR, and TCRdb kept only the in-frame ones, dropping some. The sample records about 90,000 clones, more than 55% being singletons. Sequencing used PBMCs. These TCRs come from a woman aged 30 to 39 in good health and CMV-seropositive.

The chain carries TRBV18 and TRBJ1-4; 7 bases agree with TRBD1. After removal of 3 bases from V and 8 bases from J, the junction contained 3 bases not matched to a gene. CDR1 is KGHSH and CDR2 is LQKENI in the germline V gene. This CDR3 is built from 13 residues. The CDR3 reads CASSPRTGEKLFF. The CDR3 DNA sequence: TGTGCCAGCTCACCGAGGACAGGAGAAAAACTGTTTTTT.

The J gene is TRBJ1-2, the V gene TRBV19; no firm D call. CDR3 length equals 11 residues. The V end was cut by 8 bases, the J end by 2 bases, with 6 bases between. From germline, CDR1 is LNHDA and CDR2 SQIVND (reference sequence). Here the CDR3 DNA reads TGTGCCAGTGCCGAGAACTATGGCTACACCTTC. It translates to CASAENYGYTF.

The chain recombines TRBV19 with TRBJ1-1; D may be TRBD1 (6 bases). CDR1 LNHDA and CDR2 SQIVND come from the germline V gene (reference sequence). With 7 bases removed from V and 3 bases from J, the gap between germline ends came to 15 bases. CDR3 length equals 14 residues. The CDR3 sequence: CASMAQGQHTEAFF. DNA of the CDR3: TGTGCCAGTATGGCCCAGGGACAACACACTGAAGCTTTCTTT.

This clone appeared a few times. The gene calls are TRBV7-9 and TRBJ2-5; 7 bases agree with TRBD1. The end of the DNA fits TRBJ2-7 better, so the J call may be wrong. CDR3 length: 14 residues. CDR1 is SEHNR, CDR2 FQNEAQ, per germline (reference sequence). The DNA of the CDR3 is TGTGCCAGCAGCTTAGGGGACAGACCCTACGAGCAGTACTTC. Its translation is CASSLGDRPYEQYF.

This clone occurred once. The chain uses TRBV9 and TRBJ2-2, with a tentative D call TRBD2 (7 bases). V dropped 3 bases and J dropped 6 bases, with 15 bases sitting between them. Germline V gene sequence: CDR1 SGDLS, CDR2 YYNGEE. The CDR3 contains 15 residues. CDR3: CASSAWGGASGELFF. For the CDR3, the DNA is TGTGCCAGCAGCGCATGGGGGGGGGCCTCCGGGGAGCTGTTTTTT.

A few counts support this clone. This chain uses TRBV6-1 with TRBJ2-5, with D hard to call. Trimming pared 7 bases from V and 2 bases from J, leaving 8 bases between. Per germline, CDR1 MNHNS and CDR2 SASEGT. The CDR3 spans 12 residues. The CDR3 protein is CASNFGQETQYF. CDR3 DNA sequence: TGTGCCAGCAACTTCGGGCAAGAGACCCAGTACTTC.

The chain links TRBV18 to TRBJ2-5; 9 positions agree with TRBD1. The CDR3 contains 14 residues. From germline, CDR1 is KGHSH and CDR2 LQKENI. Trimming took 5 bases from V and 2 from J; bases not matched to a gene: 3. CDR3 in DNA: TGTGCCAGCTCAGGGACAGGGTCACAAGAGACCCAGTACTTC. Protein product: CASSGTGSQETQYF.

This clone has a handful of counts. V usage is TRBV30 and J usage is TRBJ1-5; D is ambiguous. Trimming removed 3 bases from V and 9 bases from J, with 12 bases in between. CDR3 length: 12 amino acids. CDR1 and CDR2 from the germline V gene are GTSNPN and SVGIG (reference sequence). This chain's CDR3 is CAWSPSGGPQHF. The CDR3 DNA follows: TGTGCCTGGAGCCCATCGGGAGGGCCCCAGCATTTT.

CDR3 in amino acids: CASSARQGDGYTF. The CDR3 region has the DNA TGTGCCAGCAGTGCAAGACAGGGGGATGGCTACACCTTC. The chain uses TRBV6-1 and TRBJ1-2, with 9 bases aligning to TRBD1. V lost 4 bases and J lost 6; bases outside the gene matches: 3. The V gene's germline CDR1 is MNHNS and CDR2 SASEGT. The CDR3 loop spans 13 amino acids.

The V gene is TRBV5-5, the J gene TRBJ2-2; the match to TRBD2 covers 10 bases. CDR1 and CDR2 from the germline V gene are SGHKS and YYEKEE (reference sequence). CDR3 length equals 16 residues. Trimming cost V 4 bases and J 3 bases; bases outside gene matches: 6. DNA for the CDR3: TGTGCCAGCAGCCAAACTAGCGGGGCTTACACCGGGGAGCTGTTTTTT. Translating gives CASSQTSGAYTGELFF. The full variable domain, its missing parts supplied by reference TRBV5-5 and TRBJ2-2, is DAGVTQSPTHLIKTRGQQVTLRCSPISGHKSVSWYQQVLGQGPQFIFQYYEKEERGRGNFPDRFSARQFPNYSSELNVNALLLGDSALYLCASSQTSGAYTGELFFGEGSRLTVL.

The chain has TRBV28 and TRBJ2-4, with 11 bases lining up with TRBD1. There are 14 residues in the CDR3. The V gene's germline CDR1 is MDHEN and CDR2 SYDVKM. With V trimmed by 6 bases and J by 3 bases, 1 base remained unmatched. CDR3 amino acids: CASRGTGGKNIQYF. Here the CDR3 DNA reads TGTGCCAGCAGGGGGACAGGGGGCAAAAACATTCAGTACTTC.

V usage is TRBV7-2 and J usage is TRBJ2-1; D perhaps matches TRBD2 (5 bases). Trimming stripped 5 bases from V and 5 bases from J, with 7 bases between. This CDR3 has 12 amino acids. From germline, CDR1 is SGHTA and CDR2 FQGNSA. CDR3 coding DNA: TGTGCCAGCAGCCCCGGGAACAATGAGCAGTTCTTC. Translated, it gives CASSPGNNEQFF. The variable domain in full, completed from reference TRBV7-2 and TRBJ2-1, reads GAGVSQSPSNKVTEKGKDVELRCDPISGHTALYWYRQSLGQGLEFLIYFQGNSAPDKSGLPSDRFSAERTGGSVSTLTIQRTQQEDSAVYLCASSPGNNEQFFGPGTRLTVL.

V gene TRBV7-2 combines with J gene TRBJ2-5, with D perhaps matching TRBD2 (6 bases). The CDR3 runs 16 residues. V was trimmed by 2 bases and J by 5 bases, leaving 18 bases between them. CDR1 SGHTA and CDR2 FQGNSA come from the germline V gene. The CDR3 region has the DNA TGTGCCAGCAGCTTATTAATGGCAGGCCGGGGGGAGACCCAGTACTTC. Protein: CASSLLMAGRGETQYF.

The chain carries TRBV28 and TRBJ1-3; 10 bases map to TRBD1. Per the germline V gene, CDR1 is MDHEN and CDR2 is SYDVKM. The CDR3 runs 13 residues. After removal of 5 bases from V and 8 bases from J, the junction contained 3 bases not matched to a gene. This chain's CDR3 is CASSGTGVDTIYF. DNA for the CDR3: TGTGCCAGCAGTGGGACAGGGGTTGACACCATATATTTT.

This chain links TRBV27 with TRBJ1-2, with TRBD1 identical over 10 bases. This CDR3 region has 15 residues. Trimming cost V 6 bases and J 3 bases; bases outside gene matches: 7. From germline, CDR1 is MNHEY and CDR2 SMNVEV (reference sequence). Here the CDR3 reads CASRPRTGGDYGYTF. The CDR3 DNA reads TGTGCCAGCAGGCCCAGGACAGGGGGAGACTATGGCTACACCTTC.

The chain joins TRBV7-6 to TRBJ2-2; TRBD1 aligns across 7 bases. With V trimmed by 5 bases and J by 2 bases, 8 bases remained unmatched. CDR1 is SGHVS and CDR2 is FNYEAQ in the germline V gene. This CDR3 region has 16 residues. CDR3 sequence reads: CASSRSGQANTGELFF. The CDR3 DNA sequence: TGTGCCAGCAGCCGATCCGGACAGGCCAACACCGGGGAGCTGTTTTTT.

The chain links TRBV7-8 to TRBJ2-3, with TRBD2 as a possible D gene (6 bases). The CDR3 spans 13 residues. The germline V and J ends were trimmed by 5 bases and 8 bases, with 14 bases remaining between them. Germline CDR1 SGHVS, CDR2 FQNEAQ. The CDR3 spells CASSHGGPPTQYF. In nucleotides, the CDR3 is TGTGCCAGCAGCCACGGGGGACCTCCTACGCAGTATTTT.

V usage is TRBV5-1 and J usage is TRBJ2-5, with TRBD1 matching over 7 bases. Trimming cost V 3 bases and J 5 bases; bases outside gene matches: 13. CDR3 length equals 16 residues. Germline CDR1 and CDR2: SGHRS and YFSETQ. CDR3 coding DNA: TGCGCCAGCAGCTCGATGACAGGGAGAATCGGGGAGACCCAGTACTTC. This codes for CASSSMTGRIGETQYF. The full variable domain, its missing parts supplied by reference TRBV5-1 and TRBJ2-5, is KAGVTQTPRYLIKTRGQQVTLSCSPISGHRSVSWYQQTPGQGLQFLFEYFSETQRNKGNFPGRFSGRQFSNSRSEMNVSTLELGDSALYLCASSSMTGRIGETQYFGPGTRLLVL.

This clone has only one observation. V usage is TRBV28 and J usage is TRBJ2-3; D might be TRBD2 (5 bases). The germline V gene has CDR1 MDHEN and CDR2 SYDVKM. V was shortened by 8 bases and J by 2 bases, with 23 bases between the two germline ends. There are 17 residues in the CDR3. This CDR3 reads CASLTVVPSGFTDTQYF. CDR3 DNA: TGTGCCAGCTTGACGGTGGTACCCTCGGGGTTCACAGATACGCAGTATTTT.

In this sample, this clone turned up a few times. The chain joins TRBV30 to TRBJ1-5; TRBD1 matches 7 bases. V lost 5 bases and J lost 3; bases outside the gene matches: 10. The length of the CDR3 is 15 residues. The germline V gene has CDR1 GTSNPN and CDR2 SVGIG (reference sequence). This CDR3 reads CAWGRLTGVNQPQHF. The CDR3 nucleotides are TGTGCCTGGGGTCGCCTTACAGGGGTCAATCAGCCCCAGCATTTT.